The 32 T cell receptor beta chains given below trace back to one sample, sequenced in a study of PD-L1 blockade in urothelial cancer. The sample's time point: peripheral blood 6 weeks after treatment start. Clones were read by immunoSEQ multiplex PCR, and TCRdb kept only the in-frame ones, dropping some. The table records 100,000 to 150,000 clones, about 82% of them present only once. The sample here was PBMCs, taken around atezolizumab (anti-PD-L1) treatment. The receptors come from a middle-aged man with urothelial cancer.

The V call is TRBV5-1, the J call TRBJ2-1, with 7 bases fitting TRBD2. The trim removed 1 base at V and 9 bases at J, leaving 13 bases unmatched. Germline assignment: CDR1 SGHRS and CDR2 YFSETQ. This CDR3 spans 16 amino acids. CDR3 sequence reads: CASSLTAEGGEGEQFF. CDR3 in DNA: TGCGCCAGCAGCTTGACGGCGGAGGGAGGGGAGGGTGAGCAGTTCTTC.

This clone was seen just once. The rearrangement links TRBV23-1 to TRBJ1-5, with 7 bases lining up with TRBD1. TRBV23-1 is treated as an ORF (open reading frame) with a function not yet certain. V lost 3 bases to trimming and J lost 4 bases; unmatched junction nucleotides: 0. This CDR3 is 13 amino acids long. The DNA of the CDR3 is TGCGCCAGCAGTCACAGGGGGAATCAGCCCCAGCATTTT. It is translated as CASSHRGNQPQHF.

This chain uses TRBV4-1 with TRBJ2-7; TRBD2 might be the D (6 bases). This CDR3 is built from 14 residues. V was shortened by 2 bases and J by 6 bases, with 14 bases between the two germline ends. Germline values: CDR1 MGHRA, CDR2 YSYEKL. CDR3 in amino acids: CASSQMEGVGEQYF. DNA for the CDR3: TGCGCCAGCAGCCAAATGGAGGGTGTGGGCGAGCAGTACTTC.

J is TRBJ2-5 and V is TRBV27; 9 bases line up with TRBD2. The CDR3 consists of 14 residues. After removal of 5 bases from V and 4 bases from J, the junction contained 5 bases not matched to a gene. Germline V gene sequence: CDR1 MNHEY, CDR2 SMNVEV (reference sequence). The CDR3 sequence is CASSRSGRLETQYF. The CDR3 region has the DNA TGTGCCAGCAGTAGAAGCGGGAGGCTAGAGACCCAGTACTTC.

The chain couples TRBV28 to TRBJ1-6; D call uncertain. V was clipped by 2 bases and J by 7 bases, with 9 bases between them. From germline, CDR1 is MDHEN and CDR2 SYDVKM. The CDR3 contains 14 residues. The CDR3 sequence: CASSLGQRNSPLHF. CDR3 DNA: TGTGCCAGCAGTTTAGGTCAGAGGAATTCACCCCTCCACTTT.

The chain carries TRBV6-1 and TRBJ1-2; D unclear. This CDR3 has 13 amino acids. Germline loops: CDR1 MNHNS, CDR2 SASEGT. Trimming took off 3 bases at V and 7 bases at J, with 12 bases between the two ends. This CDR3 is CASSEIGGFGYTF. The CDR3 nucleotides are TGTGCCAGCAGTGAGATCGGAGGGTTTGGCTACACCTTC.

The V gene is TRBV9, the J gene TRBJ2-2, with TRBD2 matching over 10 bases. CDR3 length: 16 residues. Per germline, CDR1 SGDLS and CDR2 YYNGEE. V lost 1 base, J lost 7 bases, and 7 bases stayed unmatched. CDR3 region: CASSVWASGSGGELFF. The CDR3 region has the DNA TGTGCCAGCAGCGTATGGGCTAGCGGGAGCGGCGGGGAGCTGTTTTTT. Drawing the rest from reference TRBV9 and TRBJ2-2, the complete variable domain is DSGVTQTPKHLITATGQRVTLRCSPRSGDLSVYWYQQSLDQGLQFLIQYYNGEERAKGNILERFSAQQFPDLHSELNLSSLELGDSALYFCASSVWASGSGGELFFGEGSRLTVL.

J is TRBJ2-3 and V is TRBV6-5; TRBD1 agrees at 7 bases. V gave up 0 bases and J gave up 2 bases; unmatched junction bases: 2. Germline assignment: CDR1 MNHEY and CDR2 SVGAGI. The CDR3 is 15 amino acids. CDR3 DNA: TGTGCCAGCAGTTACTCGGGACAGACCACAGATACGCAGTATTTT. This encodes CASSYSGQTTDTQYF.

The chain recombines TRBV6-1 with TRBJ2-3; TRBD1 is a possible D gene (6 bases). Deletions cut 7 bases from V and 4 bases from J, with 12 bases between. The CDR3 runs 13 residues. Germline CDR1 MNHNS, CDR2 SASEGT. As DNA, the CDR3 is TGTGCCAGCAATCCCAGGGGCGCAGATACGCAGTATTTT. It codes for CASNPRGADTQYF.

V usage is TRBV19 and J usage is TRBJ1-4; a weak D match, TRBD1 (6 bases). V lost 6 bases and J lost 4, with 15 bases in between. This CDR3 has 15 amino acids. Germline V gene data show CDR1 as LNHDA and CDR2 as SQIVND (reference sequence). The DNA for the CDR3 is TGTGCCAGTAGCCAGCTGGACAGTAATAATGAAAAACTGTTTTTT. Encoded protein: CASSQLDSNNEKLFF.

This chain links TRBV2 with TRBJ2-3, with D perhaps matching TRBD2 (7 bases). CDR3 length equals 16 residues. CDR1 SNHLY and CDR2 FYNNEI come from the germline V gene. V lost 10 bases and J 9 bases, leaving 29 bases between the germline ends. The CDR3 region is CATNPGLQRGSRTQYF. The CDR3 DNA reads TGTGCCACCAACCCGGGACTACAGAGGGGGAGTCGGACGCAGTATTTT.

The genes are TRBV6-5 and TRBJ1-1; TRBD1 might be the D (5 bases). Germline lookup yields CDR1 MNHEY and CDR2 SVGAGI. Deletions cut 5 bases from V and 0 bases from J, with 13 bases between. The CDR3 extends over 15 amino acids. The DNA for the CDR3 is TGTGCCAGCAGTCCCAAGACAGATTTGAACACTGAAGCTTTCTTT. It specifies CASSPKTDLNTEAFF.

This clone was counted a single time. The CDR3, as DNA: TGCGCCAGCAGCTTGGAGGAGGGCGGGACCCAGCAGTTCTTC. This gives the protein CASSLEEGGTQQFF. The chain employs TRBV5-1 and TRBJ2-1; possibly TRBD2 for D (6 bases). The CDR3 sequence is 14 residues long. The V end lost 0 bases, the J end lost 11 bases, and 15 bases lay between the germline ends. CDR1 is SGHRS, CDR2 YFSETQ, per germline.

The chain is built from TRBV4-2 and TRBJ2-1, with TRBD2 identical over 10 bases. The CDR3 runs to 16 residues. V was pared by 0 bases and J by 7 bases, with 6 bases of the junction left unmatched. Germline V lookup: CDR1 LGHNA, CDR2 YNFKEQ. CDR3: CASSQDPSGSLNEQFF. The DNA for the CDR3 is TGTGCCAGCAGCCAAGATCCTAGCGGGAGTTTGAATGAGCAGTTCTTC.

The rearrangement links TRBV10-2 to TRBJ2-2; 9 bases align to TRBD2. This CDR3 comprises 15 residues. Unmatched junction bases numbered 6, after V lost 6 bases and J lost 4 bases. Germline V gives CDR1 WSHSY, CDR2 SAAADI. DNA for the CDR3: TGCGCCAGCAGGGCGGGAGGGCCGGTCACCGGGGAGCTGTTTTTT. Residues: CASRAGGPVTGELFF.

The chain uses TRBV12-1 and TRBJ2-1; the D call of TRBD2 is as the table states it, not checked on the DNA. TRBV12-1 is tagged as a pseudogene. The CDR3 contains 14 residues. Written as DNA, the CDR3 is TGTGCCAGCAGCCGTCAGGGAGGGGACAATGAGCAGTTCTTC. The encoded protein is CASSRQGGDNEQFF.

V and J are TRBV19 and TRBJ1-6; 11 nucleotides match TRBD1. CDR3 size: 14 residues. J lost 10 bases, V lost 6 bases, and 5 bases had no gene match. Germline values: CDR1 LNHDA, CDR2 SQIVND (reference sequence). CDR3 loop: CASRKDRGRSPLHF. CDR3 bases: TGTGCCAGTAGGAAGGACAGGGGGCGATCACCCCTCCACTTT.

V is TRBV5-1 and J is TRBJ1-6; 7 positions agree with TRBD1. Looked up from germline, CDR1 is SGHRS and CDR2 is YFSETQ. This CDR3 comprises 15 residues. Trimming removed 4 bases from V and 8 bases from J; junction bases left unmatched: 9. Here the CDR3 DNA reads TGCGCCAGCAGCATTCAACAGGGGTCCGATTCACCCCTCCACTTT. Encoded protein: CASSIQQGSDSPLHF.

The rearrangement links TRBV6-1 to TRBJ1-1, with TRBD1 matching over 7 bases. The germline CDR1 and CDR2 sequences are MNHNS and SASEGT. The CDR3 sequence is 13 residues long. The V segment lost 7 bases and the J segment 5 bases; nucleotides outside the gene matches: 7. As DNA, the CDR3 is TGTGCCAGCATGAGACAGGGAGTGACTGAAGCTTTCTTT. Translating gives CASMRQGVTEAFF.

This clone was observed a single time. This chain links TRBV7-3 with TRBJ1-6; D may be TRBD1 (5 bases). This CDR3 spans 15 amino acids. The germline V gene encodes CDR1 SGHTA and CDR2 FQGTGA. The V end lost 2 bases, the J end lost 0 bases, and 5 bases lay between the germline ends. This CDR3 reads CASSLQGSYNSPLHF. CDR3 nucleotides: TGTGCCAGCAGCTTACAGGGCTCCTATAATTCACCCCTCCACTTT.

This sequence joins TRBV18 and TRBJ1-5; 10 bases are shared with TRBD1. Trimming at V came to 5 bases and at J to 2 bases, leaving 3 bases not matched to a gene. This CDR3 is built from 15 residues. Germline CDR1 reads KGHSH; CDR2 reads LQKENI. CDR3 bases: TGTGCCAGCTCAGCCGGACAGGGGGGCAATCAGCCCCAGCATTTT. Encoded protein: CASSAGQGGNQPQHF. Using reference TRBV18 and TRBJ1-5 for the parts outside the CDR3, the full variable domain is NAGVMQNPRHLVRRRGQEARLRCSPMKGHSHVYWYRQLPEEGLKFMVYLQKENIIDESGMPKERFSAEFPKEGPSILRIQQVVRGDSAAYFCASSAGQGGNQPQHFGDGTRLSIL.

V gene TRBV5-1 combines with J gene TRBJ2-3; D uncertain. The CDR3 consists of 15 residues. V gave up 0 bases and J gave up 0 bases, with 8 bases separating them. CDR1 SGHRS and CDR2 YFSETQ come from the germline V gene. CDR3: CASSLALPSTDTQYF. DNA of the CDR3: TGCGCCAGCAGCTTGGCCCTACCTAGCACAGATACGCAGTATTTT. Full variable domain (outside the CDR3, taken from reference TRBV5-1 and TRBJ2-3): KAGVTQTPRYLIKTRGQQVTLSCSPISGHRSVSWYQQTPGQGLQFLFEYFSETQRNKGNFPGRFSGRQFSNSRSEMNVSTLELGDSALYLCASSLALPSTDTQYFGPGTRLTVL.

V is TRBV27 and J is TRBJ2-7, with D tentatively TRBD2 (8 bases). The CDR3 loop spans 14 amino acids. Trimming removed 5 bases from V and 4 bases from J, with 15 bases in between. The germline CDR1 and CDR2 sequences are MNHEY and SMNVEV (reference sequence). CDR3 DNA sequence: TGTGCCAGCAGTCCGACAGGGACTAGGTACGAGCAGTACTTC. This gives the protein CASSPTGTRYEQYF.

This clone is a singleton in its sample. CDR3 residues: CASSLNTGANVLTF. CDR3 DNA: TGTGCCAGCAGCTTAAATACTGGGGCCAACGTCCTGACTTTC. This chain connects TRBV7-3 to TRBJ2-6, with D uncertain. From germline, CDR1 is SGHTA and CDR2 FQGTGA. This CDR3 has 14 residues. V was pared by 1 base and J by 2 bases, with 3 bases between.

On this clone itself: The same CDR3 is also encoded by other DNA sequences in this sample. The gene calls are TRBV27 and TRBJ2-7; 7 bases map to TRBD2. This CDR3 spans 14 amino acids. Trimming at V came to 3 bases and at J to 0 bases, leaving 2 bases not matched to a gene. CDR1 and CDR2 from the germline V gene are MNHEY and SMNVEV (reference sequence). The CDR3, as DNA: TGTGCCAGCAGTTTCGGCGGGAGCTCCTACGAGCAGTACTTC. The encoded protein is CASSFGGSSYEQYF.

The V and J genes are TRBV19 and TRBJ2-1; 13 nucleotides agree with TRBD2. The CDR3 is made up of 15 amino acids. Germline V gene data show CDR1 as LNHDA and CDR2 as SQIVND (reference sequence). The V and J ends lost 11 bases and 5 bases, in that order; junction bases with no gene match: 9. CDR3 amino acids: CAVEPGTSGNNEQFF. DNA of the CDR3: TGTGCCGTAGAACCCGGGACTAGCGGGAACAATGAGCAGTTCTTC.

In this sample, this clone turned up once. The gene calls are TRBV7-3 and TRBJ2-1; 7 nucleotides match TRBD2. CDR1 and CDR2 from the germline V gene are SGHTA and FQGTGA. The junction had 13 bases not matched to a gene; V was cut back by 3 bases and J by 8 bases. The CDR3 runs 16 residues. The DNA for the CDR3 is TGTGCCAGCAGCTTTGGGTCGACGGGAGGTTCATATGAGCAGTTCTTC. It translates to CASSFGSTGGSYEQFF.

The J gene is TRBJ2-7, the V gene TRBV19, with a tentative D call TRBD2 (5 bases). V was cut by 5 bases and J by 3 bases, with 11 bases left in between. The CDR3 runs to 13 residues. Germline loops: CDR1 LNHDA, CDR2 SQIVND (reference sequence). This CDR3 reads CASSEGTSYEQYF. CDR3 sequence (DNA): TGTGCCAGTAGTGAAGGCACTAGCTACGAGCAGTACTTC.

This clone has more than one count but fewer than ten. This chain connects TRBV7-8 to TRBJ1-4; 9 nucleotides line up with TRBD1. CDR1 and CDR2 (germline): SGHVS, FQNEAQ. This CDR3 is 17 amino acids long. V lost 4 bases and J lost 4; bases outside the gene matches: 10. CDR3 loop: CASSSPWTGVGNEKLFF. DNA for the CDR3: TGTGCCAGCAGCTCTCCGTGGACAGGGGTCGGTAATGAAAAACTGTTTTTT.

The rearrangement links TRBV6-1 to TRBJ2-1; D is ambiguous. Germline-derived CDR1 and CDR2 are MNHNS and SASEGT. Trimming pared 0 bases from V and 6 bases from J, leaving 9 bases between. The CDR3 extends over 14 amino acids. The CDR3 spells CASSEAQFSNEQFF. CDR3 nucleotide sequence: TGTGCCAGCAGTGAAGCGCAGTTCTCCAATGAGCAGTTCTTC.

This sequence joins TRBV18 and TRBJ2-1; 9 nucleotides line up with TRBD2. J gave up 9 bases and V 0 bases, and 6 bases lay outside the gene matches. CDR1 is KGHSH, CDR2 LQKENI, per germline. CDR3 length equals 15 residues. DNA of the CDR3: TGTGCCAGCTCACCACCGTCGCATAGCGGGGGTGAGCAGTTCTTC. It yields the protein CASSPPSHSGGEQFF.

The V gene is TRBV9, the J gene TRBJ2-3; a weak D match, TRBD2 (5 bases). Germline values: CDR1 SGDLS, CDR2 YYNGEE. V lost 2 bases and J 8 bases, leaving 15 bases between the germline ends. The length of the CDR3 is 14 residues. DNA of the CDR3: TGTGCCAGCAGCGTGGACGGTTCCGGAGGTACGCAGTATTTT. This sequence encodes CASSVDGSGGTQYF.